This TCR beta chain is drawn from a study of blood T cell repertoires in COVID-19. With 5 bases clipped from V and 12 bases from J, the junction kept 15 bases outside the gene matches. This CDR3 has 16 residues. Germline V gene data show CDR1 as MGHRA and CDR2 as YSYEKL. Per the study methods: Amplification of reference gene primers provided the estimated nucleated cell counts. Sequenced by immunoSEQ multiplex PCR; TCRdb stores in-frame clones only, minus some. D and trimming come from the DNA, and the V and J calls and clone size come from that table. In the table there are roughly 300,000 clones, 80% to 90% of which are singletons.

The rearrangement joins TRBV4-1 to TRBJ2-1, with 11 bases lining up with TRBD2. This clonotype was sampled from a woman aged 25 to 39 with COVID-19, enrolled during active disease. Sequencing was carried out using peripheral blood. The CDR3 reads CASSGPSGGPRDAQFF. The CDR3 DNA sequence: TGCGCCAGCAGCGGACCTAGCGGGGGGCCGCGGGATGCGCAGTTCTTC.